Following are 29 T cell receptor beta chains from one sample sequenced in a study of T cell repertoires in cytomegalovirus infection. No cognate antigen is known for these TCRs. MiXCR, applied by TCRdb to the reads, yields one record per CDR3 protein. The sample records about 900,000 distinct CDR3 sequences, about a third being singletons. Sample: cultured CD8+ T cells from PBMCs, taken from culture after CMV antigen stimulation. The receptors originated from a human donor in good health (CMV status not recorded). Some clones in this sample may be carry-over from other donors' samples.

This sequence joins TRBV20-1 and TRBJ2-3; TRBD1 might be the D (6 bases). Germline lookup yields CDR1 DFQATT and CDR2 SNEGSKA (reference sequence). The CDR3 is made up of 15 amino acids. V lost 3 bases and J lost 0, with 13 bases in between. CDR3 in amino acids: CSARTGLRSTDTQYF. DNA of the CDR3: TGCAGTGCTAGGACAGGTCTACGAAGCACAGATACGCAGTATTTT.

The chain couples TRBV19 to TRBJ1-2; maybe TRBD1 (6 bases). V was trimmed by 7 bases and J by 10 bases, leaving 13 bases between them. The CDR3 is 11 amino acids. Germline V lookup: CDR1 LNHDA, CDR2 SQIVND (reference sequence). The CDR3 DNA reads as TGTGCCAGTAAGGCGGGGGGCATCTACACCTTC. Its protein product is CASKAGGIYTF. Looking up the rest from reference TRBV19 and TRBJ1-2 gives the full variable domain: DGGITQSPKYLFRKEGQNVTLSCEQNLNHDAMYWYRQDPGQGLRLIYYSQIVNDFQKGDIAEGYSVSREKKESFPLTVTSAQKNPTAFYLCASKAGGIYTFGSGTRLTVV.

On this clonotype itself: Being one base from a much bigger clone, this may be a read error. The chain is built from TRBV11-3 and TRBJ1-1, with a weak D call TRBD1 (6 bases). The CDR3 covers 14 residues. The germline gives CDR1 SGHNT, CDR2 YENEEA. The CDR3 DNA sequence: TGTGTCAGCAGCAATCGGGGACAGAACACTGAAGCTTTCTTT. As protein: CVSSNRGQNTEAFF.

This clonotype was counted only a few times. The chain carries TRBV27 and TRBJ1-1, with unresolved D. Per germline, CDR1 MNHEY and CDR2 SMNVEV (reference sequence). The length of the CDR3 is 14 residues. V lost 2 bases to trimming and J lost 3 bases, with 10 bases between them. The chain's CDR3 is CASSLVREHTEAFF. For the CDR3, the DNA is TGTGCCAGCAGTTTAGTGCGGGAGCACACTGAAGCTTTCTTT.

This clonotype was detected ten times or more. The V gene is TRBV7-9, the J gene TRBJ2-2; no definite D call. CDR1 is SEHNR, CDR2 FQNEAQ, per germline (reference sequence). This CDR3 region has 14 residues. V was cut by 2 bases and J by 1 base, with 5 bases left in between. The CDR3 sequence: CASSLPENTGELFF. The CDR3 DNA sequence: TGTGCCAGCAGCTTACCGGAGAACACCGGGGAGCTGTTTTTT.

The rearrangement links TRBV29-1 to TRBJ1-3; no firm D call. Germline-derived CDR1 and CDR2 are SQVTM and ANQGSEA. V lost 0 bases, J lost 4 bases, and 13 bases lay in between. This CDR3 spans 15 amino acids. The CDR3 loop reads CSVEDRASEGNTIYF. CDR3 coding DNA: TGCAGCGTTGAAGATAGGGCGTCGGAGGGAAACACCATATATTTT.

This clonotype was observed at least ten times. This chain connects TRBV6-2 or TRBV6-3 to TRBJ1-2; D may be TRBD1 (6 bases). CDR1 is MNHEY and CDR2 is SVGEGT in the germline V gene. V lost 11 bases, J lost 2 bases, and 18 bases lay in between. The CDR3 runs to 14 residues. For the CDR3, the DNA is TGTGCCGCTCTAGGAGGGACACGGAACTATGGCTACACCTTC. This translates into CAALGGTRNYGYTF.

The genes are TRBV12-5 and TRBJ2-7; weak D call: TRBD1 (5 bases). V was pared by 2 bases and J by 3 bases, with 14 bases between. The CDR3 has 15 amino acids. Germline CDR1 and CDR2: LGHNT and FRNRAP. CDR3 loop: CASGLFGQGLYEQYF. As DNA, the CDR3 is TGTGCTAGTGGTTTGTTTGGGCAGGGCCTCTACGAGCAGTACTTC.

This clonotype appeared many times. V is TRBV12-3 or TRBV12-4 and J is TRBJ2-5, with 10 bases that match TRBD2. Trimming at V came to 3 bases and at J to 1 base, leaving 5 bases not matched to a gene. The CDR3 is 16 amino acids. The CDR3 region has the DNA TGTGCCAGCAGTTTTACGGCTAGCGGGGGCCAAGAGACCCAGTACTTC. Translation: CASSFTASGGQETQYF.

In DNA, the CDR3 is TGTGCCAGCAGCTTAGGTGACTTAATCAAATCCTACGAGCAGTACGTC. Translation: CASSLGDLIKSYEQYV. The chain has TRBV7-2 and TRBJ2-7; unclear D gene. CDR1 is SGHTA and CDR2 is FQGNSA in the germline V gene. V was cut by 1 base and J by 1 base, with 14 bases left in between. This CDR3 has 16 amino acids.

This clonotype occurred a few times. The chain combines TRBV6-5 with TRBJ2-1; D not certain. Trimming took 0 bases from V and 2 from J, leaving 8 bases between them. Germline V gene sequence: CDR1 MNHEY, CDR2 SVGAGI. This CDR3 region has 15 residues. Here the CDR3 DNA reads TGTGCCAGCAGTTACTCAGGGAACCCCTACAATGAGCAGTTCTTC. It is translated as CASSYSGNPYNEQFF.

This clonotype was observed a handful of times. The J gene is TRBJ1-5, the V gene TRBV28; D is perhaps TRBD1 (5 bases). The V and J ends lost 2 bases and 2 bases respectively, with 7 bases between them. This CDR3 comprises 14 residues. Per the germline V gene, CDR1 is MDHEN and CDR2 is SYDVKM. CDR3 nucleotides: TGTGCCAGCAGTTTACAGGGACGCAATCAGCCCCAGCATTTT. Its protein is CASSLQGRNQPQHF.

This clonotype has a handful of counts. CDR3 loop: CSASRQGPYGYTF. The CDR3 DNA sequence: TGCAGTGCTAGTCGACAGGGCCCCTATGGCTACACCTTC. The V call is TRBV20-1, the J call TRBJ1-2; 7 positions agree with TRBD1. The ends lost 3 bases at V and 4 bases at J; junction bases unmatched: 5. From germline, CDR1 is DFQATT and CDR2 SNEGSKA (reference sequence). This CDR3 has 13 residues.

V and J are TRBV20-1 and TRBJ2-1; 7 bases match TRBD1. There are 15 residues in the CDR3. J lost 2 bases, V lost 3 bases, and 7 bases had no gene match. CDR1 is DFQATT, CDR2 SNEGSKA, per germline (reference sequence). CDR3: CSASDRAHTYNEQFF. For the CDR3, the DNA is TGCAGTGCTAGTGACAGGGCGCACACCTACAATGAGCAGTTCTTC.

This clonotype came up a few times. This chain uses TRBV15 with TRBJ2-5; 7 bases map to TRBD2. The CDR3 spans 15 residues. Germline CDR1 reads LNHNV; CDR2 reads YYDKDF (reference sequence). V trimming: 5 bases; J trimming: 5 bases; junction bases outside the gene matches: 11. CDR3 in DNA: TGTGCCACCAGCCTTGAGGAGGGAGGGATCGAGACCCAGTACTTC. Its translation is CATSLEEGGIETQYF.

The CDR3, as DNA: TGTGCCAGCAGCAGGACTAGCGGGGAACCCTTCGATGAGCAGTTCTTC. Its translation: CASSRTSGEPFDEQFF. V is TRBV6-2 or TRBV6-3 and J is TRBJ2-1, with 12 bases identical to TRBD2. The V gene's germline CDR1 is MNHEY and CDR2 SVGEGT. The CDR3 has 16 residues. Losses at the gene ends were 6 bases for V and 8 bases for J; bases not matched to a gene: 11.

This chain uses TRBV19 with TRBJ1-1, with D unresolved. Germline CDR1 reads LNHDA; CDR2 reads SQIVND (reference sequence). The CDR3 runs 13 residues. V lost 4 bases and J 6 bases, leaving 12 bases between the germline ends. CDR3 bases: TGTGCCAGTAGTACCGGACTTTACGCTGAAGCTTTCTTT. Its translation: CASSTGLYAEAFF.

This clonotype was observed a handful of times. The V and J genes are TRBV7-9 and TRBJ2-1, with a weak D call TRBD1 (6 bases). This CDR3 is built from 15 residues. V lost 6 bases and J lost 5, with 17 bases in between. Germline values: CDR1 SEHNR, CDR2 FQNEAQ (reference sequence). CDR3 protein: CASRSNRDANNEQFF. CDR3 sequence (DNA): TGTGCCAGCAGATCAAACAGGGACGCCAACAATGAGCAGTTCTTC.

The chain employs TRBV6-2 or TRBV6-3 and TRBJ1-4; a weak D match, TRBD1 (5 bases). The CDR3 contains 14 residues. V gave up 1 base and J gave up 8 bases, with 11 bases separating them. CDR1 MNHEY and CDR2 SVGEGT come from the germline V gene. The CDR3 is CASSYYPGAEKLFF. The CDR3 region has the DNA TGTGCCAGCAGTTACTATCCCGGGGCGGAAAAACTGTTTTTT.

A few counts support this clonotype. DNA for the CDR3: TGTGCCAGCAGCTTAGGGCACAGGGACCGGAGTGGCTACACCTTC. It codes for CASSLGHRDRSGYTF. This chain connects TRBV11-2 to TRBJ1-2, with D tentatively TRBD1 (6 bases). In germline, CDR1 is SGHAT, CDR2 FQNNGV. The CDR3 sequence is 15 residues long. Trimming removed 1 base from V and 7 bases from J, with 16 bases in between.

This clonotype was found a few times. This chain connects TRBV15 to TRBJ2-5, with TRBD1 as a possible D gene (6 bases). V dropped 8 bases and J dropped 4 bases, with 11 bases sitting between them. The CDR3 is 12 amino acids. CDR1 LNHNV and CDR2 YYDKDF come from the germline V gene (reference sequence). The CDR3 DNA reads TGTGCCACCCAACAGGGACGAGAGACCCAGTACTTC. It yields the protein CATQQGRETQYF.

This clonotype appeared a few times. The chain recombines TRBV27 with TRBJ2-7; tentatively, D is TRBD2 (7 bases). The germline V gene encodes CDR1 MNHEY and CDR2 SMNVEV (reference sequence). The CDR3 is made up of 14 amino acids. V was clipped by 10 bases and J by 0 bases, with 16 bases between them. The CDR3 nucleotides read TGTGCCACCCGGCGGGGGCTGAGCTCCTACGAGCAGTACTTC. Translated: CATRRGLSSYEQYF.

The V gene is TRBV2, the J gene TRBJ2-2, with D unresolved. Germline-derived CDR1 and CDR2 are SNHLY and FYNNEI. The CDR3 is 12 amino acids. Trimming removed 10 bases from V and 6 bases from J, with 12 bases in between. The DNA of the CDR3 is TGTGCCACCCTCTGGCCGGCCGGGGAGCTGTTTTTT. Residues: CATLWPAGELFF.

This clonotype showed up many times. J is TRBJ1-2 and V is TRBV7-8; 10 bases agree with TRBD1. CDR1 and CDR2 (germline): SGHVS, FQNEAQ. V trimming: 0 bases; J trimming: 3 bases; junction bases outside the gene matches: 4. This CDR3 comprises 16 residues. The CDR3 DNA reads TGTGCCAGCAGCTTAGCGGGGACAGGGGCATACTATGGCTACACCTTC. Its translation: CASSLAGTGAYYGYTF.

The chain has TRBV7-3 and TRBJ2-3; perhaps TRBD2 as D (6 bases). The length of the CDR3 is 15 residues. Between the trimmed V and J ends, which lost 0 bases and 4 bases, there was a span of 11 bases. Germline V gene sequence: CDR1 SGHTA, CDR2 FQGTGA. The CDR3 region is CASSLTGGAADTQYF. The CDR3 coding sequence is TGTGCCAGCAGCTTAACGGGCGGGGCTGCAGATACGCAGTATTTT. The entire variable domain, with the rest obtained from reference TRBV7-3 and TRBJ2-3, is as follows: GAGVSQTPSNKVTEKGKYVELRCDPISGHTALYWYRQSLGQGPEFLIYFQGTGAADDSGLPNDRFFAVRPEGSVSTLKIQRTERGDSAVYLCASSLTGGAADTQYFGPGTRLTVL.

As regards this clonotype: Its ends do not fully match the called genes, so a read error is possible. This chain links TRBV7-6 with TRBJ1-2; 8 bases line up with TRBD1. The V gene's germline CDR1 is SGHVS and CDR2 FNYEAQ. This CDR3 is 16 amino acids long. This chain's CDR3 is CVSSLAPPQGASGYTF. CDR3 nucleotide sequence: TGTGTCAGCAGCTTAGCGCCACCCCAGGGGGCGAGTGGCTACACCTTC.

The rearrangement uses TRBV10-3 and TRBJ1-5; D unclear. Trimming stripped 3 bases from V and 2 bases from J, with 20 bases between. Looked up from germline, CDR1 is ENHRY and CDR2 is SYGVKD. The CDR3 covers 18 residues. CDR3 in amino acids: CAISDASNWGVGNQPQHF. The CDR3 region has the DNA TGTGCCATCAGTGACGCTTCGAATTGGGGAGTTGGCAATCAGCCCCAGCATTTT.

The chain combines TRBV4-1 with TRBJ2-2; D gene unclear. The CDR3 consists of 15 residues. The ends were cut back, 6 bases at V and 1 base at J, with 12 bases in the middle. Germline V gene sequence: CDR1 MGHRA, CDR2 YSYEKL. CDR3 residues: CASRKSNKNTGELFF. The CDR3 DNA follows: TGCGCCAGCAGAAAGTCAAACAAGAACACCGGGGAGCTGTTTTTT.

A single count supports this clonotype. The chain links TRBV2 to TRBJ2-2, with D hard to call. Looked up from germline, CDR1 is SNHLY and CDR2 is FYNNEI. V lost 9 bases and J 5 bases, leaving 19 bases between the germline ends. This CDR3 spans 15 amino acids. CDR3 nucleotide sequence: TGTGCCAGTACCCGGGTCGAGGTGTGGACCGGGGAGCTGTTTTTT. Translated, it gives CASTRVEVWTGELFF. The full variable domain, completed using reference TRBV2 and TRBJ2-2, is EPEVTQTPSHQVTQMGQEVILRCVPISNHLYFYWYRQILGQKVEFLVSFYNNEISEKSEIFDDQFSVERPDGSNFTLKIRSTKLEDSAMYFCASTRVEVWTGELFFGEGSRLTVL.